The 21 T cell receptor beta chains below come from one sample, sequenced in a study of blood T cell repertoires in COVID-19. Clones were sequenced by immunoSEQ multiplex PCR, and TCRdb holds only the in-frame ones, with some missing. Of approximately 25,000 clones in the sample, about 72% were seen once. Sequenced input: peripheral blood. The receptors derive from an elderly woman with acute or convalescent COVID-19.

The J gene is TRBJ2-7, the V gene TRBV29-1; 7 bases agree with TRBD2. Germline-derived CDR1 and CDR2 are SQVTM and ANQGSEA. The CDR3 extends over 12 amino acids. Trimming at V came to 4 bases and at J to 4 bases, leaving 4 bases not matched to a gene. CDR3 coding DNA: TGCAGCGTTGGGCTAGCGGATTACGAGCAGTACTTC. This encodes CSVGLADYEQYF.

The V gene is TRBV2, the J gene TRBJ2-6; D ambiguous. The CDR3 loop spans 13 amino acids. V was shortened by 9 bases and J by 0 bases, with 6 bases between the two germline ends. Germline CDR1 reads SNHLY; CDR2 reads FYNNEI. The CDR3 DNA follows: TGTGCCAGAGCGTCCTCTGGGGCCAACGTCCTGACTTTC. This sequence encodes CARASSGANVLTF.

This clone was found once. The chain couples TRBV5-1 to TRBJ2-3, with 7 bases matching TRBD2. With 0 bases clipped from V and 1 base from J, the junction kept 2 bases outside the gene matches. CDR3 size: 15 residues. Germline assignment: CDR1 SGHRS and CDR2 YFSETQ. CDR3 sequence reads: CASSLEGRGTDTQYF. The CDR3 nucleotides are TGCGCCAGCAGCTTGGAGGGGAGGGGCACAGATACGCAGTATTTT.

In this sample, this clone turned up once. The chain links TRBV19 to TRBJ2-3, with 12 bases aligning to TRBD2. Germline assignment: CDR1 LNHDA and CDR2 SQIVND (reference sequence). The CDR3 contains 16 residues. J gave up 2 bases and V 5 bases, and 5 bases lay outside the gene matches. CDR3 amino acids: CASSSGLAGFTDTQYF. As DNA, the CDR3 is TGTGCCAGTAGTTCCGGACTAGCGGGATTCACAGATACGCAGTATTTT.

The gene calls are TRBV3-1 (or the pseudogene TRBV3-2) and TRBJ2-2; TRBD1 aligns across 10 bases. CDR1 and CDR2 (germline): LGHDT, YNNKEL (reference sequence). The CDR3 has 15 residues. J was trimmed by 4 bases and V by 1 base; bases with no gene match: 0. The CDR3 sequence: CASSQGTGGTGELFF. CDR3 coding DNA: TGTGCCAGCAGCCAAGGGACAGGGGGCACCGGGGAGCTGTTTTTT.

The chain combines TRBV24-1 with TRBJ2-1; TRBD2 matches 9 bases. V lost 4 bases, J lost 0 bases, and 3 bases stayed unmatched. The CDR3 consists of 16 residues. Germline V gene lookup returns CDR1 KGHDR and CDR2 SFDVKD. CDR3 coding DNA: TGTGCCACCAGTGACCCAGCGGGAGGCTCCTACAATGAGCAGTTCTTC. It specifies CATSDPAGGSYNEQFF.

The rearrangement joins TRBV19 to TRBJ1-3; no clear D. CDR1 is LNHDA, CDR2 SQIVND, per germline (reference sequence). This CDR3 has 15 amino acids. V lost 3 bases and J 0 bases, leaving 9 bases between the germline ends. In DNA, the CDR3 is TGTGCCAGTAGTATTTCCGAGAGCTCTGGAAACACCATATATTTT. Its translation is CASSISESSGNTIYF. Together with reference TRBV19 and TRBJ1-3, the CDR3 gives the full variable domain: DGGITQSPKYLFRKEGQNVTLSCEQNLNHDAMYWYRQDPGQGLRLIYYSQIVNDFQKGDIAEGYSVSREKKESFPLTVTSAQKNPTAFYLCASSISESSGNTIYFGEGSWLTVV.

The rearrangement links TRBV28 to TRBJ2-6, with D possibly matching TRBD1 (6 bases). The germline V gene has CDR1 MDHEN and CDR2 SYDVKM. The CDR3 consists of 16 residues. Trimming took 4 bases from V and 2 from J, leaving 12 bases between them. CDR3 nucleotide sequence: TGTGCCAGCAGTTCCACAGGGTTTGCTGGGGCCAACGTCCTGACTTTC. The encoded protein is CASSSTGFAGANVLTF.

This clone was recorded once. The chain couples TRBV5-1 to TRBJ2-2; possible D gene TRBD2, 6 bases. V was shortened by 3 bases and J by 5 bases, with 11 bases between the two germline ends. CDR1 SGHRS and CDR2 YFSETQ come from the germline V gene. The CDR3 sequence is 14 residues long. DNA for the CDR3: TGCGCCAGCAGCTCGACGGGGGTAACCGGGGAGCTGTTTTTT. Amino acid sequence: CASSSTGVTGELFF.

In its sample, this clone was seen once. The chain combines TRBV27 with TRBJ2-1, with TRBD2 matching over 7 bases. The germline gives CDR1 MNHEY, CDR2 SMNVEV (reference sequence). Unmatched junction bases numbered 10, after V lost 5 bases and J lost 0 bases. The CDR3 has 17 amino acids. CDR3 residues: CASSHGTTRGSYNEQFF. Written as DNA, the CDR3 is TGTGCCAGCAGTCACGGGACTACTCGGGGCTCCTACAATGAGCAGTTCTTC.

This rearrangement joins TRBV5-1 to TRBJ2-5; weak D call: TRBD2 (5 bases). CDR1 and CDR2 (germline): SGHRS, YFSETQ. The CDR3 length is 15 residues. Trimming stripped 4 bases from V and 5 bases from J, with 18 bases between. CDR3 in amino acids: CASSEGYSVGETQYF. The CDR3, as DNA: TGCGCCAGCAGCGAAGGATATAGCGTCGGGGAGACCCAGTACTTC.

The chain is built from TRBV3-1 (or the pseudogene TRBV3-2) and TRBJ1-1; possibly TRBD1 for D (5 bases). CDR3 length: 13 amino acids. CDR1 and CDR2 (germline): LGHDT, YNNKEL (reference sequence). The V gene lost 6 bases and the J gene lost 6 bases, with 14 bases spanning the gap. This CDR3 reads CASRGGASAEAFF. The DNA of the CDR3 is TGTGCCAGCAGGGGAGGGGCGAGCGCTGAAGCTTTCTTT.

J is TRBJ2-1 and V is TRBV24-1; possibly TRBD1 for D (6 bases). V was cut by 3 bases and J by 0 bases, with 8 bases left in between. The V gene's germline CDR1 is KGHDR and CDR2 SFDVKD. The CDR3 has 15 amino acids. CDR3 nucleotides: TGTGCCACCAGTGATCCCAGGGGCTCCTACAATGAGCAGTTCTTC. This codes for CATSDPRGSYNEQFF.

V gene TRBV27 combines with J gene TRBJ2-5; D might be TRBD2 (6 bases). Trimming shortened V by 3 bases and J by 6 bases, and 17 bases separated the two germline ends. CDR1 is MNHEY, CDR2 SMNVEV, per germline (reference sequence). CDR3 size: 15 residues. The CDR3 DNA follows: TGTGCCAGCAGTTTCGGTACGGGAGCGCCTAAGACCCAGTACTTC. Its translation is CASSFGTGAPKTQYF.

For the CDR3, the DNA is TGTGCCAGCCGGGGACAGGGTAGCACCGGGGAGCTGTTTTTT. This sequence encodes CASRGQGSTGELFF. The chain carries TRBV6-5 and TRBJ2-2, with 9 bases that match TRBD1. The CDR3 contains 14 residues. Trimming at V came to 8 bases and at J to 4 bases, leaving 5 bases not matched to a gene. The germline CDR1 and CDR2 sequences are MNHEY and SVGAGI.

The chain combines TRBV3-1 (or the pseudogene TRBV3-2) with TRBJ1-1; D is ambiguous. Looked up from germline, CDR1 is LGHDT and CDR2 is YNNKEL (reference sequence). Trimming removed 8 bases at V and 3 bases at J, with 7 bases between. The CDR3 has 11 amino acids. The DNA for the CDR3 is TGTGCCAGCGTGAGGGACACTGAAGCTTTCTTT. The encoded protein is CASVRDTEAFF.

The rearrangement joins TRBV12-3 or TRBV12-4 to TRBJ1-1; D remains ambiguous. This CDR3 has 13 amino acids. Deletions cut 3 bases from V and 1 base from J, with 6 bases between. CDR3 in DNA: TGTGCCAGCAGTTTGAGTCCGAACACTGAAGCTTTCTTT. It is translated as CASSLSPNTEAFF.

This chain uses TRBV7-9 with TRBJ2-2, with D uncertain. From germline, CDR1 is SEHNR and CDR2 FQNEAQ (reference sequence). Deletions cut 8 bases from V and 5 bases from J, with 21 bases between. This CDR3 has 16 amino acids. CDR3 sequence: CASLKLNFVGTGELFF. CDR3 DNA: TGTGCCAGCCTCAAACTAAACTTCGTCGGTACCGGGGAGCTGTTTTTT.

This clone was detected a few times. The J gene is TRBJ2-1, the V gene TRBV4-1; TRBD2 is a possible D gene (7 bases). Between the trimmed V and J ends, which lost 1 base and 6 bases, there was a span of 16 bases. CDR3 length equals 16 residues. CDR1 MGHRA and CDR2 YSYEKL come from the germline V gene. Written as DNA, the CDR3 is TGCGCCAGCAGCCAAGCGCGGGGGCTCGTCACCAATGAGCAGTTCTTC. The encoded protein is CASSQARGLVTNEQFF.

CDR3 protein: CASSSFSNQPQHF. CDR3 DNA sequence: TGTGCCAGCAGCTCTTTTAGCAATCAGCCCCAGCATTTT. The chain links TRBV7-8 to TRBJ1-5, with no clear D. Deletions cut 4 bases from V and 0 bases from J, with 4 bases between. The V gene's germline CDR1 is SGHVS and CDR2 FQNEAQ. The length of the CDR3 is 13 residues.

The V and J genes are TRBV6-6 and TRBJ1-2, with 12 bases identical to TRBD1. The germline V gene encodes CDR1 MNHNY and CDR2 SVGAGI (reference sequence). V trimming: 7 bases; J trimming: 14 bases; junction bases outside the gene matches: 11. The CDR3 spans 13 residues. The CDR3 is CASTAAGQGALTF. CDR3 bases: TGTGCCAGCACCGCAGCGGGACAGGGGGCCCTAACCTTC.